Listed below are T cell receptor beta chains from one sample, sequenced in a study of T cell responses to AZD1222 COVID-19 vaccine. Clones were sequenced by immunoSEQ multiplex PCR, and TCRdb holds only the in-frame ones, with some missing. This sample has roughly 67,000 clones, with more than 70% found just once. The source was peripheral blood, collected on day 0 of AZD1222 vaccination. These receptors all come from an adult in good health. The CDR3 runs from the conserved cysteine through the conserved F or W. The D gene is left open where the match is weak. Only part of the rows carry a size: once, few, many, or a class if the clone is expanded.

CDR3nt: TGCGCCAGCAGCAAAACTAGCGGTTACGAGCAGTACTTC; CDR3aa: CASSKTSGYEQYF; v_gene: TRBV4-3; len: 13; j_gene: TRBJ2-7; d_gene: TRBD2; abundance: NA
CDR3nt: TGTGCCTGGAGTTCCGGACTAGCGGGAGTAACCGGGGAGCTGTTTTTT; CDR3aa: CAWSSGLAGVTGELFF; v_gene: TRBV30; len: 16; j_gene: TRBJ2-2; d_gene: TRBD2; abundance: NA
CDR3nt: TGTGCCAGCAGCCTGGGAGCAGGGACCTACGAGCAGTACTTC; CDR3aa: CASSLGAGTYEQYF; v_gene: TRBV6-2/TRBV6-3; len: 14; j_gene: TRBJ2-7; d_gene: NA; abundance: NA
CDR3nt: TGTGCCAGCAGTTTTAACGGAGAAGCTTTCTTT; CDR3aa: CASSFNGEAFF; v_gene: TRBV28; len: 11; j_gene: TRBJ1-1; d_gene: NA; abundance: few
CDR3nt: TGTGCCACCAGCAGAGAGAGGGCAGGGGAGACCCAGTACTTC; CDR3aa: CATSRERAGETQYF; v_gene: TRBV15; len: 14; j_gene: TRBJ2-5; d_gene: NA; abundance: few
CDR3nt: TGTGCCAGCAGCCTCCTGAACAGGGGGCTTAACTATGGCTACACCTTC; CDR3aa: CASSLLNRGLNYGYTF; v_gene: TRBV11-2; len: 16; j_gene: TRBJ1-2; d_gene: TRBD1; abundance: NA
CDR3nt: TGCAGCGTTGAAGGACCGGGACAGGGGGCCTCCTACGAGCAGTACTTC; CDR3aa: CSVEGPGQGASYEQYF; v_gene: TRBV29-1; len: 16; j_gene: TRBJ2-7; d_gene: TRBD1; abundance: NA
CDR3nt: TGTGCCAGCAGCTTAACTCAGGGCCGCTCCTACAATGAGCAGTTCTTC; CDR3aa: CASSLTQGRSYNEQFF; v_gene: TRBV7-9; len: 16; j_gene: TRBJ2-1; d_gene: NA; abundance: NA
CDR3nt: TGTGCCAGCAGCTTAGGGCCGATATCCTATGGCTACACCTTC; CDR3aa: CASSLGPISYGYTF; v_gene: TRBV7-8; len: 14; j_gene: TRBJ1-2; d_gene: NA; abundance: NA
CDR3nt: TGTGCCAGCAGCCAGGACAGGAGAATCGGGTATGGCTACACCTTC; CDR3aa: CASSQDRRIGYGYTF; v_gene: TRBV3-1/TRBV3-2; len: 15; j_gene: TRBJ1-2; d_gene: TRBD1; abundance: NA
CDR3nt: TGCAGCGTTTTGGCTAGCGGTGAGACCCAGTACTTC; CDR3aa: CSVLASGETQYF; v_gene: TRBV29-1; len: 12; j_gene: TRBJ2-5; d_gene: TRBD2; abundance: NA
CDR3nt: TGTGCCAGCGAGCGGGAGGGCCGTAGGGAGCAGTTCTTC; CDR3aa: CASEREGRREQFF; v_gene: TRBV2; len: 13; j_gene: TRBJ2-1; d_gene: TRBD2; abundance: NA
CDR3nt: TGCGCCAGCAGCCACAGCCGGGACAGCTATAATTCACCCCTCCACTTT; CDR3aa: CASSHSRDSYNSPLHF; v_gene: TRBV5-1; len: 16; j_gene: TRBJ1-6; d_gene: TRBD1; abundance: once
CDR3nt: TGCAGCGTTGAAGAGGGACAGGGGCATTCCTACAATGAGCAGTTCTTC; CDR3aa: CSVEEGQGHSYNEQFF; v_gene: TRBV29-1; len: 16; j_gene: TRBJ2-1; d_gene: TRBD1; abundance: once
CDR3nt: TGTGCCTGGACCAAACCGAATAGGAATTACTATGGCTACACCTTC; CDR3aa: CAWTKPNRNYYGYTF; v_gene: TRBV30; len: 15; j_gene: TRBJ1-2; d_gene: NA; abundance: NA
CDR3nt: TGTGCCAGCAGTTACTTGACGAGGGCTTTCTTT; CDR3aa: CASSYLTRAFF; v_gene: TRBV6-2/TRBV6-3; len: 11; j_gene: TRBJ1-1; d_gene: NA; abundance: NA
CDR3nt: TGCGCCAGCAGCGCCCGGACGGGTCAGGGTGGCTACACCTTC; CDR3aa: CASSARTGQGGYTF; v_gene: TRBV4-1; len: 14; j_gene: TRBJ1-2; d_gene: NA; abundance: NA
CDR3nt: TGTGCCAGCAGTTACAGAGCGGCTAGCACAGATACGCAGTATTTT; CDR3aa: CASSYRAASTDTQYF; v_gene: TRBV6-5; len: 15; j_gene: TRBJ2-3; d_gene: NA; abundance: NA
CDR3nt: TGTGCCAGCAGCCAAAGGAGCACAGATACGCAGTATTTT; CDR3aa: CASSQRSTDTQYF; v_gene: TRBV4-2; len: 13; j_gene: TRBJ2-3; d_gene: NA; abundance: few
CDR3nt: TGTGCCAGCAGTTTATCAGACGTCTACGAGCAGTACTTC; CDR3aa: CASSLSDVYEQYF; v_gene: TRBV27; len: 13; j_gene: TRBJ2-7; d_gene: NA; abundance: NA
CDR3nt: TGCGCCAGCAGCCAAAGAACAGGGTTGAGCGGGGAGCTGTTTTTT; CDR3aa: CASSQRTGLSGELFF; v_gene: TRBV4-1; len: 15; j_gene: TRBJ2-2; d_gene: NA; abundance: NA
CDR3nt: TGTGCCTGGAGGGGCGCTAATTCACCCCTCCACTTT; CDR3aa: CAWRGANSPLHF; v_gene: TRBV30; len: 12; j_gene: TRBJ1-6; d_gene: NA; abundance: once
CDR3nt: TGTGCCAGCAGCCCGTTGGACAGGGAAGAGACCCAGTACTTC; CDR3aa: CASSPLDREETQYF; v_gene: TRBV9; len: 14; j_gene: TRBJ2-5; d_gene: TRBD1; abundance: NA
CDR3nt: TGTGCCAGCAGTTACGGACTAGCGGGGATCACAGATACGCAGTATTTT; CDR3aa: CASSYGLAGITDTQYF; v_gene: TRBV6-6; len: 16; j_gene: TRBJ2-3; d_gene: TRBD2; abundance: NA
CDR3nt: TGTGCCAGCAGCTCGGGACTAGCGGGAGCTGCAGATACGCAGTATTTT; CDR3aa: CASSSGLAGAADTQYF; v_gene: TRBV7-9; len: 16; j_gene: TRBJ2-3; d_gene: TRBD2; abundance: NA
CDR3nt: TGTGCCAGCAGCCGACAGGGGGGAGCGGGGCCGAACACCGGGGAGCTGTTTTTT; CDR3aa: CASSRQGGAGPNTGELFF; v_gene: TRBV3-1/TRBV3-2; len: 18; j_gene: TRBJ2-2; d_gene: TRBD1; abundance: few
CDR3nt: TGCGCCAGCAGTACCGACAGGGGCTCCTACAATGAGCAGTTCTTC; CDR3aa: CASSTDRGSYNEQFF; v_gene: TRBV10-1; len: 15; j_gene: TRBJ2-1; d_gene: TRBD1; abundance: NA
CDR3nt: TGTGCCAGCAGCAGAGCGGACACAGATACGCAGTATTTT; CDR3aa: CASSRADTDTQYF; v_gene: TRBV7-9; len: 13; j_gene: TRBJ2-3; d_gene: NA; abundance: NA
CDR3nt: TGTGCTAGTGGTTTGGTTTCGGTTGGGGCAACCTCCTACAATGAGCAGTTCTTC; CDR3aa: CASGLVSVGATSYNEQFF; v_gene: TRBV12-5; len: 18; j_gene: TRBJ2-1; d_gene: NA; abundance: NA
CDR3nt: TGTGCCAGCAGCTTTATGAGGGAAAAAGAGACCCAGTACTTC; CDR3aa: CASSFMREKETQYF; v_gene: TRBV5-5; len: 14; j_gene: TRBJ2-5; d_gene: NA; abundance: NA
CDR3nt: TGTGCCACCAGCAGAATAGCGGGAGCCCCGAGGGAGCAGTACTTC; CDR3aa: CATSRIAGAPREQYF; v_gene: TRBV15; len: 15; j_gene: TRBJ2-7; d_gene: TRBD2; abundance: NA
CDR3nt: TGCGCCAGCAGCTTGGGACAGGGAGGTCCAGATACGCAGTATTTT; CDR3aa: CASSLGQGGPDTQYF; v_gene: TRBV5-1; len: 15; j_gene: TRBJ2-3; d_gene: NA; abundance: NA
CDR3nt: TGTGCCAGCACGAAAAGGACTAGCGGTACAAATGAGCAGTTCTTC; CDR3aa: CASTKRTSGTNEQFF; v_gene: TRBV6-6; len: 15; j_gene: TRBJ2-1; d_gene: TRBD2; abundance: NA
CDR3nt: TGTGCCAGCAGCTTAGGGGTCGGGAACCCTTCCTACGAGCAGTACTTC; CDR3aa: CASSLGVGNPSYEQYF; v_gene: TRBV7-2; len: 16; j_gene: TRBJ2-7; d_gene: NA; abundance: NA
CDR3nt: TGTGCCAGCAGCTTAGTGGACGGGAGCTCTGGAAACACCATATATTTT; CDR3aa: CASSLVDGSSGNTIYF; v_gene: TRBV7-8; len: 16; j_gene: TRBJ1-3; d_gene: NA; abundance: NA
CDR3nt: TGTGCCAGTAGTATAGAAAGGATCGGTGAGCAGTTCTTC; CDR3aa: CASSIERIGEQFF; v_gene: TRBV19; len: 13; j_gene: TRBJ2-1; d_gene: NA; abundance: NA
CDR3nt: TGTGCCAGCAGCACATCGGCCGGTCTGGAAGAGACCCAGTACTTC; CDR3aa: CASSTSAGLEETQYF; v_gene: TRBV7-9; len: 15; j_gene: TRBJ2-5; d_gene: NA; abundance: NA
CDR3nt: TGCGCCAGCAGCCAAGAATGGGGAGTGGGAGGCTACACCTTC; CDR3aa: CASSQEWGVGGYTF; v_gene: TRBV4-1; len: 14; j_gene: TRBJ1-2; d_gene: NA; abundance: NA
CDR3nt: TGCGCCAGCAGGGCAGAATTGGGCTATGGCTACACCTTC; CDR3aa: CASRAELGYGYTF; v_gene: TRBV5-1; len: 13; j_gene: TRBJ1-2; d_gene: NA; abundance: NA
CDR3nt: TGTGCCAGCAGTCCGGGATCTACCTACAATGAGCAGTTCTTC; CDR3aa: CASSPGSTYNEQFF; v_gene: TRBV6-5; len: 14; j_gene: TRBJ2-1; d_gene: NA; abundance: NA
CDR3nt: TGCGCCAGCAGCGGGCTAGCCAGAGAGACCCAGTACTTC; CDR3aa: CASSGLARETQYF; v_gene: TRBV5-1; len: 13; j_gene: TRBJ2-5; d_gene: NA; abundance: NA
CDR3nt: TGTGCCAGCAGCACGGGACTAGCGGGAGGGCACACCGGGGAGCTGTTTTTT; CDR3aa: CASSTGLAGGHTGELFF; v_gene: TRBV14; len: 17; j_gene: TRBJ2-2; d_gene: TRBD2; abundance: NA
CDR3nt: TGTGCCAGTAGTATGGGAGGAGGCTCCTACAATGAGCAGTTCTTC; CDR3aa: CASSMGGGSYNEQFF; v_gene: TRBV19; len: 15; j_gene: TRBJ2-1; d_gene: NA; abundance: NA
CDR3nt: TGTGCCAGCAGAGAAAACACTGAAGCTTTCTTT; CDR3aa: CASRENTEAFF; v_gene: TRBV27; len: 11; j_gene: TRBJ1-1; d_gene: NA; abundance: once
CDR3nt: TGTGCCAGTAGTCTTCCGGGGGTGTACGAGCAGTACTTC; CDR3aa: CASSLPGVYEQYF; v_gene: TRBV19; len: 13; j_gene: TRBJ2-7; d_gene: NA; abundance: NA
CDR3nt: TGTGCCAGCAGCTTACCGCGGCAGAACACTGAAGCTTTCTTT; CDR3aa: CASSLPRQNTEAFF; v_gene: TRBV11-2; len: 14; j_gene: TRBJ1-1; d_gene: NA; abundance: NA